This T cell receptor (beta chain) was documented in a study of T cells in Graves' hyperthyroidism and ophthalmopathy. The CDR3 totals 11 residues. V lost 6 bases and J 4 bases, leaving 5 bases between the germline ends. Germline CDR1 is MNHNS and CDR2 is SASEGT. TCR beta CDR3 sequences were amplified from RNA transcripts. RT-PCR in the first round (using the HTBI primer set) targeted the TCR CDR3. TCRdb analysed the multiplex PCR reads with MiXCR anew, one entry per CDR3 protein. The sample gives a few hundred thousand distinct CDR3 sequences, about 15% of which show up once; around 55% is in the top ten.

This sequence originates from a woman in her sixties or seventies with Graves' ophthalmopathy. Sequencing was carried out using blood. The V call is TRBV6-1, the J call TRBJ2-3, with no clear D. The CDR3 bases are TGTGCCAGCAGAATCTCAGATACGCAGTATTTT. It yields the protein CASRISDTQYF.